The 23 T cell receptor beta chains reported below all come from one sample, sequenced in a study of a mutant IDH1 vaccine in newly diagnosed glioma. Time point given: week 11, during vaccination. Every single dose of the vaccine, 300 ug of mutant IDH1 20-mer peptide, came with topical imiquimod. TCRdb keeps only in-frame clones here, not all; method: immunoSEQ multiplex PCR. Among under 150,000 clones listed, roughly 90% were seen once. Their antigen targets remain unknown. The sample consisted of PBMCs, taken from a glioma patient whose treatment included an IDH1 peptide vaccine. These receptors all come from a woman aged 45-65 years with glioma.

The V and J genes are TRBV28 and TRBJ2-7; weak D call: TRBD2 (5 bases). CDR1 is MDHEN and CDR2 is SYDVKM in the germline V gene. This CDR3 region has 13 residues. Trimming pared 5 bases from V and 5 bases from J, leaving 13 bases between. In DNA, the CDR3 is TGTGCCAGCAGTCCGGGGTTTGGGGACGAGCAGTACTTC. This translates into CASSPGFGDEQYF.

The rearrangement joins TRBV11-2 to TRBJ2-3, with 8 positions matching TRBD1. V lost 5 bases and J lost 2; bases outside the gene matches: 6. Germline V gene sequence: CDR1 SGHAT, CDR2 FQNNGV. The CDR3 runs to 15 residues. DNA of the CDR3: TGTGCCAGCAGCGCAAGACAGGGGTACACAGATACGCAGTATTTT. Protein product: CASSARQGYTDTQYF.

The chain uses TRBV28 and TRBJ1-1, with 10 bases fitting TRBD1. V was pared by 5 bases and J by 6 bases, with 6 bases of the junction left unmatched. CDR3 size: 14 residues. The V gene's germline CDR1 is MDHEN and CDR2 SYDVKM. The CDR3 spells CASSRTGGGAEAFF. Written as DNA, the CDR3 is TGTGCCAGCAGTCGGACAGGGGGAGGGGCTGAAGCTTTCTTT.

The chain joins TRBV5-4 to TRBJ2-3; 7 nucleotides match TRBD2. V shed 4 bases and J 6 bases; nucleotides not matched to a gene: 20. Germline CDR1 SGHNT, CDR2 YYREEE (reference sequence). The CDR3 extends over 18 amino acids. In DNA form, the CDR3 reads TGTGCCAGCAGCCCCTCTTTGACACTAGCGCAGAGAGGGGATACGCAGTATTTT. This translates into CASSPSLTLAQRGDTQYF.

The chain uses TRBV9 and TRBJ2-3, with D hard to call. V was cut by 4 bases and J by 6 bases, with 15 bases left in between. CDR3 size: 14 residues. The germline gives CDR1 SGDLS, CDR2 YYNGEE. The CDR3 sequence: CASSPRKRPDTQYF. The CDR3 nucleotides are TGTGCCAGCAGCCCACGGAAACGGCCGGATACGCAGTATTTT.

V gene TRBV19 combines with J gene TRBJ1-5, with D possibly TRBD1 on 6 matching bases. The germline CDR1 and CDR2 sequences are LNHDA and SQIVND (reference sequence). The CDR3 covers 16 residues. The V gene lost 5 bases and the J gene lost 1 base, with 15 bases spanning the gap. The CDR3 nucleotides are TGTGCCAGTAGTTTAATTTGGAGGGGGAGCAATCAGCCCCAGCATTTT. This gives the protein CASSLIWRGSNQPQHF. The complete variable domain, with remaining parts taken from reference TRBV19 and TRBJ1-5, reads DGGITQSPKYLFRKEGQNVTLSCEQNLNHDAMYWYRQDPGQGLRLIYYSQIVNDFQKGDIAEGYSVSREKKESFPLTVTSAQKNPTAFYLCASSLIWRGSNQPQHFGDGTRLSIL.

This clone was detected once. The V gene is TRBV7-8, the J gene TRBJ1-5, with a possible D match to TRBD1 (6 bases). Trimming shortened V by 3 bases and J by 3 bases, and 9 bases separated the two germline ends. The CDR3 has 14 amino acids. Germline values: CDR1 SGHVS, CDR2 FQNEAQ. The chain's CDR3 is CASSFTGINQPQHF. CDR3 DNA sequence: TGTGCCAGCAGCTTCACAGGGATCAATCAGCCCCAGCATTTT.

CDR3 in amino acids: CASNGRAWETQYF. Here the CDR3 DNA reads TGTGCCAGCAACGGGAGGGCCTGGGAGACCCAGTACTTC. This chain connects TRBV6-6 to TRBJ2-5; 8 nucleotides line up with TRBD2. Looked up from germline, CDR1 is MNHNY and CDR2 is SVGAGI (reference sequence). V was pared by 7 bases and J by 5 bases, with 6 bases of the junction left unmatched. The CDR3 consists of 13 residues.

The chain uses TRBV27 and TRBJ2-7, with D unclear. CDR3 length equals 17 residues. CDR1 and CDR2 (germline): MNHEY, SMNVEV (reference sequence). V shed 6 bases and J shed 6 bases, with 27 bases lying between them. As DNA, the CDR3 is TGTGCCAGCAGACCATCCCGGAGCGTCGAAACGTCCCTCGAGCAGTACTTC. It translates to CASRPSRSVETSLEQYF.

The CDR3 region is CASSQESHRVDEQYF. The CDR3 DNA reads TGTGCCAGCTCACAAGAATCACACAGGGTTGACGAGCAGTACTTC. The chain joins TRBV18 to TRBJ2-7, with a possible D match to TRBD1 (6 bases). Germline V gene data show CDR1 as KGHSH and CDR2 as LQKENI. This CDR3 comprises 15 residues. Between the trimmed V and J ends, which lost 4 bases and 5 bases, there was a span of 18 bases.

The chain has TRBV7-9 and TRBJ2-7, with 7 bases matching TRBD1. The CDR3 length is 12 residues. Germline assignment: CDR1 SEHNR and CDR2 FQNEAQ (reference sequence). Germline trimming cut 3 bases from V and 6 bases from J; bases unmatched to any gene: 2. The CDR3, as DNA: TGTGCCAGCAGCTTCGACAGGGTCGAGCAGTACTTC. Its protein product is CASSFDRVEQYF.

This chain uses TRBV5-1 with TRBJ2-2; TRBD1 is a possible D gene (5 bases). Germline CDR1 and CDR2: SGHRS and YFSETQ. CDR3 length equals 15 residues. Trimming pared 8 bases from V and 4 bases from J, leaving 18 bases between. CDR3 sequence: CARKARGGGTGELFF. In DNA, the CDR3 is TGCGCCAGAAAAGCAAGGGGCGGCGGCACCGGGGAGCTGTTTTTT.

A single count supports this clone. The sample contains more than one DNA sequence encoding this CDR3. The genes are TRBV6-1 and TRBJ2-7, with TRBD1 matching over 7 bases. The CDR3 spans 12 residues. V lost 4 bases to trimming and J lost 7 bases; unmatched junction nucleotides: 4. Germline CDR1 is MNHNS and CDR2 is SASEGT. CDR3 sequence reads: CASSVQQGEQYF. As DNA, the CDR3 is TGTGCCAGCAGTGTTCAACAGGGGGAGCAGTACTTC.

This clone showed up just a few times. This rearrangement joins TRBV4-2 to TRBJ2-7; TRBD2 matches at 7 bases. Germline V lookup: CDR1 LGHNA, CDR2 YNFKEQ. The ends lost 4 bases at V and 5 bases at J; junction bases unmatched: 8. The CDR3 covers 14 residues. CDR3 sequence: CASSPKGAGDEQYF. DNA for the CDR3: TGTGCCAGCAGCCCGAAGGGTGCGGGGGACGAGCAGTACTTC.

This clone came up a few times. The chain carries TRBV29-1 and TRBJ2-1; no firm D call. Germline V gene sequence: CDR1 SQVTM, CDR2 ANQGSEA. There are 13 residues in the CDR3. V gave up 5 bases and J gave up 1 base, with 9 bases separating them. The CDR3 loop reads CSVSFDSYNEQFF. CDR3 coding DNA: TGCAGCGTTTCCTTCGATTCCTACAATGAGCAGTTCTTC.

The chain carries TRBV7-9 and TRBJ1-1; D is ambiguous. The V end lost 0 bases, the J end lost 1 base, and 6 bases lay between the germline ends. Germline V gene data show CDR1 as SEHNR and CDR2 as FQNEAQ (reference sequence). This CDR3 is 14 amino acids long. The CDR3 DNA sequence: TGTGCCAGCAGCTTAGCCTCCCGGAACACTGAAGCTTTCTTT. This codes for CASSLASRNTEAFF.

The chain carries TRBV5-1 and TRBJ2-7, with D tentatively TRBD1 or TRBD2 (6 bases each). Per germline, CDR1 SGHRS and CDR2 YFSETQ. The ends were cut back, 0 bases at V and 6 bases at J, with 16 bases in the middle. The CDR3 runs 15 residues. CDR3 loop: CASSLEGEAIGEQYF. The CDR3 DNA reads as TGCGCCAGCAGCTTGGAGGGGGAGGCGATCGGCGAGCAGTACTTC.

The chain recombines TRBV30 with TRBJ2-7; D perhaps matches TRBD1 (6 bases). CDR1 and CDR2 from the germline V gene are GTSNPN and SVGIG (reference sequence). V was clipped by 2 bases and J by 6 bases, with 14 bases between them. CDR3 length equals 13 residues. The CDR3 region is CAWSSGVVTEQYF. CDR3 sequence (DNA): TGTGCCTGGAGTTCAGGGGTGGTCACCGAGCAGTACTTC.

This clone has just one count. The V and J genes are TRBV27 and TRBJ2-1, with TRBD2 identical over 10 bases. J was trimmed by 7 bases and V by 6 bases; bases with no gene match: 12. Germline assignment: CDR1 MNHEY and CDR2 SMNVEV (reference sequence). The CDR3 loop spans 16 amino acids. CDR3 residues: CASRPAQREGKNEQFF. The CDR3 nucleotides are TGTGCCAGCAGACCCGCCCAGCGGGAGGGCAAGAATGAGCAGTTCTTC.

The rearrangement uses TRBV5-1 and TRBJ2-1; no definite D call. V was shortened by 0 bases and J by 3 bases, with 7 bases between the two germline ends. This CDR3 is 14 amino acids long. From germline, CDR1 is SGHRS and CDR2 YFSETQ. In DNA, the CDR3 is TGCGCCAGCAGCTTGGGCTCGGGCTACAATGAGCAGTTCTTC. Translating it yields CASSLGSGYNEQFF.

CDR3 sequence (DNA): TGTGCCAGCAATTTTGGGGACAGGGCGGTCCACGAGCAGTACTTC. This encodes CASNFGDRAVHEQYF. The V and J genes are TRBV28 and TRBJ2-7, with TRBD1 identical over 9 bases. J was trimmed by 5 bases and V by 7 bases; bases with no gene match: 12. This CDR3 is built from 15 residues. Germline-derived CDR1 and CDR2 are MDHEN and SYDVKM.

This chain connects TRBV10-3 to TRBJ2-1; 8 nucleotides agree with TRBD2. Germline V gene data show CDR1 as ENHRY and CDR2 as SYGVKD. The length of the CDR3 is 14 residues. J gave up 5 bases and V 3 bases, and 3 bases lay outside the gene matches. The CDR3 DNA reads TGTGCCATCAGTGAAGCGGGAGTCAACAATGAGCAGTTCTTC. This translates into CAISEAGVNNEQFF.

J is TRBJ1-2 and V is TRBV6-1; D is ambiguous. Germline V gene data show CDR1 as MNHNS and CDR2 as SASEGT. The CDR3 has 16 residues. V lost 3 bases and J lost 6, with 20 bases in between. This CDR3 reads CASSDNLGPRHNGYTF. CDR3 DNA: TGTGCCAGCAGTGACAACCTGGGCCCGAGACACAATGGCTACACCTTC.